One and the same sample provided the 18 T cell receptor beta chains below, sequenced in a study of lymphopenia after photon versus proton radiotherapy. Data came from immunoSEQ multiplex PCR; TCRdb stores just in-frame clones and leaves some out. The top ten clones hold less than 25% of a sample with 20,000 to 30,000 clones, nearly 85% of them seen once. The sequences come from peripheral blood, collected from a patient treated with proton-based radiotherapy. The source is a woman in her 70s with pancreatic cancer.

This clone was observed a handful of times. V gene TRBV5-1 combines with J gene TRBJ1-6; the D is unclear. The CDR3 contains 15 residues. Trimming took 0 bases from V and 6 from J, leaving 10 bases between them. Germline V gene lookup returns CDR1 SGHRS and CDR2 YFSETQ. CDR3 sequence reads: CASSLVSGGNSPLHF. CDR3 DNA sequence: TGCGCCAGCAGCTTGGTGTCAGGCGGTAATTCACCCCTCCACTTT.

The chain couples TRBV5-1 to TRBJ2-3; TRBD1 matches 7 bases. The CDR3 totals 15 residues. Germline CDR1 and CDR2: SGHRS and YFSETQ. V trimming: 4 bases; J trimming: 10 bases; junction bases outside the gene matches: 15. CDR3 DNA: TGCGCCAGCAGCACATCCGGGACAGCGACGTCTGCGCAGTATTTT. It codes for CASSTSGTATSAQYF.

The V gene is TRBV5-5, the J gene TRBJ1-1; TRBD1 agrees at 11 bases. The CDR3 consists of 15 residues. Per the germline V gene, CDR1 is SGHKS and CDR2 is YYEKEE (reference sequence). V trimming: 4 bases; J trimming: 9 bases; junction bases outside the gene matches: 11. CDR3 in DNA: TGTGCCAGCAGCCTGACCGGACAGGGGGCAAAGAAAGCTTTCTTT. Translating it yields CASSLTGQGAKKAFF.

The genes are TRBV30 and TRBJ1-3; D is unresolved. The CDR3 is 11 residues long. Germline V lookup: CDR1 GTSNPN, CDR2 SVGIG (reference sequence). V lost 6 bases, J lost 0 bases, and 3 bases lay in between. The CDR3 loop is CACPSGNTIYF. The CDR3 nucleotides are TGTGCCTGCCCCTCTGGAAACACCATATATTTT.

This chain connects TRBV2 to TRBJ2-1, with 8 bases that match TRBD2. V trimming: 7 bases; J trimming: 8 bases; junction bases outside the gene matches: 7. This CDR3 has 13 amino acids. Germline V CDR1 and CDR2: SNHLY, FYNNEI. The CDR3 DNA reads TGTGCCAGCATGGGAGCGGGAGAGGATGAGCAGTTCTTC. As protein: CASMGAGEDEQFF.

Written as DNA, the CDR3 is TGTGCCAGCAGCCCCCCCGCCCGTAGCGGGAGCGACAATGAGCAGTTCTTC. This translates into CASSPPARSGSDNEQFF. The chain joins TRBV7-2 to TRBJ2-1, with 9 bases fitting TRBD2. Germline CDR1 reads SGHTA; CDR2 reads FQGNSA. The CDR3 loop spans 17 amino acids. V trimming: 5 bases; J trimming: 5 bases; junction bases outside the gene matches: 13.

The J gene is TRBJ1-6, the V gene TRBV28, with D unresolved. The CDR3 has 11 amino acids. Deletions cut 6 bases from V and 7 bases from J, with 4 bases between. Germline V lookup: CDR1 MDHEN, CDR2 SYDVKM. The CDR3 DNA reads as TGTGCCAGCAGCTCGAATTCACCCCTCCACTTT. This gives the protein CASSSNSPLHF.

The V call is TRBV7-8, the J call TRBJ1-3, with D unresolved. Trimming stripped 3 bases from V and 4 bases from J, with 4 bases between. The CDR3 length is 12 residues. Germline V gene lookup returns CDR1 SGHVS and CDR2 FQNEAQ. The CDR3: CASSFSGNTIYF. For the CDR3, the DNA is TGTGCCAGCAGCTTTTCAGGAAACACCATATATTTT.

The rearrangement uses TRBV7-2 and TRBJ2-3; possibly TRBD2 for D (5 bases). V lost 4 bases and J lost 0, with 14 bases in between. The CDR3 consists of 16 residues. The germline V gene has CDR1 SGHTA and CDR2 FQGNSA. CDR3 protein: CASSSGLVLSTDTQYF. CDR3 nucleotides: TGTGCCAGCAGCTCAGGACTGGTTCTTAGCACAGATACGCAGTATTTT.

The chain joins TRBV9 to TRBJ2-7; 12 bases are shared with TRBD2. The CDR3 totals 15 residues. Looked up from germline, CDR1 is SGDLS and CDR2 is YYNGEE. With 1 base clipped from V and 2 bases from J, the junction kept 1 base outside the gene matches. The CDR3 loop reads CASSVLAGGAYEQYF. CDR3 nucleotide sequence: TGTGCCAGCAGCGTACTAGCGGGAGGGGCCTACGAGCAGTACTTC.

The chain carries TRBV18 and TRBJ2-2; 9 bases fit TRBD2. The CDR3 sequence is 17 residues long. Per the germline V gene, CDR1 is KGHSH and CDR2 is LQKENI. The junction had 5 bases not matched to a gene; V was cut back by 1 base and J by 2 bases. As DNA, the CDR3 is TGTGCCAGCTCACCACGGCCTAGCGGGGCAAACACCGGGGAGCTGTTTTTT. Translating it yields CASSPRPSGANTGELFF. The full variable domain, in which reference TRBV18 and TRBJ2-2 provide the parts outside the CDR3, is NAGVMQNPRHLVRRRGQEARLRCSPMKGHSHVYWYRQLPEEGLKFMVYLQKENIIDESGMPKERFSAEFPKEGPSILRIQQVVRGDSAAYFCASSPRPSGANTGELFFGEGSRLTVL.

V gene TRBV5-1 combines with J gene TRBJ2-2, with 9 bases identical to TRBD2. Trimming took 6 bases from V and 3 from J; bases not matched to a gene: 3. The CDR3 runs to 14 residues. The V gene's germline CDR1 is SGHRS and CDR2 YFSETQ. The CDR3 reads CASISGRDTGELFF. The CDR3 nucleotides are TGCGCCAGCATTAGCGGGAGAGACACCGGGGAGCTGTTTTTT. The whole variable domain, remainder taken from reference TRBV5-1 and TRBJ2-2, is KAGVTQTPRYLIKTRGQQVTLSCSPISGHRSVSWYQQTPGQGLQFLFEYFSETQRNKGNFPGRFSGRQFSNSRSEMNVSTLELGDSALYLCASISGRDTGELFFGEGSRLTVL.

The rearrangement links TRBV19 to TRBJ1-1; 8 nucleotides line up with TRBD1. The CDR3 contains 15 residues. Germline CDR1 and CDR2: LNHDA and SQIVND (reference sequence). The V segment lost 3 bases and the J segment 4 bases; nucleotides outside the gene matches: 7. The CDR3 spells CASSIRTGLTTEAFF. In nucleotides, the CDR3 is TGTGCCAGTAGTATTCGGACAGGGCTAACCACTGAAGCTTTCTTT.

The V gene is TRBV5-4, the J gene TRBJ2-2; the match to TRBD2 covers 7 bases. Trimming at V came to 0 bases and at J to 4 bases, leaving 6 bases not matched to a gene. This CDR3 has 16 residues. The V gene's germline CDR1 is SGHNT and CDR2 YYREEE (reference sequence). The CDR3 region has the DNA TGTGCCAGCAGCTTGGGGAGGGGAGGGCCCACCGGGGAGCTGTTTTTT. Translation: CASSLGRGGPTGELFF.

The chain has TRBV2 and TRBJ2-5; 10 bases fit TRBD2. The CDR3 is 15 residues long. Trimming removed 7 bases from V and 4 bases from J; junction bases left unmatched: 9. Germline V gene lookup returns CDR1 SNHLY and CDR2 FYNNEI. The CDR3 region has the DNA TGTGCCAGCAAAATGGCTAGCGGGAGAAGAGAGACCCAGTACTTC. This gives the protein CASKMASGRRETQYF.

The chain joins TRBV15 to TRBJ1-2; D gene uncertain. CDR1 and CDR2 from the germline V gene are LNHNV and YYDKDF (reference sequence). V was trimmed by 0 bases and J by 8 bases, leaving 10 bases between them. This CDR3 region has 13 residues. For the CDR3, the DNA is TGTGCCACCAGCAGAGATATGGACGGAGGCTACACCTTC. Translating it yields CATSRDMDGGYTF.

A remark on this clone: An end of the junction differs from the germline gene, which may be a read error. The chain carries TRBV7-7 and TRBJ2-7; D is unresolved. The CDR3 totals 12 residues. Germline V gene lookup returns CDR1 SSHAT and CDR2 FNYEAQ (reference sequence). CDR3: CASSHPLGEQYF. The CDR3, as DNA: TGTGCTAGCAGCCACCCGCTAGGGGAGCAGTACTTC.

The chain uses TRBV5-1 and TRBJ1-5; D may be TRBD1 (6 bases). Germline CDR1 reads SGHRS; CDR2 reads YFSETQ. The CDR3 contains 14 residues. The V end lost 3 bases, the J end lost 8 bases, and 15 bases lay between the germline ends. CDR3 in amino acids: CASSSGTTPKPQHF. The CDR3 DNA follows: TGCGCCAGCAGCTCCGGGACAACCCCAAAGCCCCAGCATTTT.